The 8 T cell receptor beta chains listed next were all sequenced from one sample in a study of shared T cell receptors in the human thymus. Profiling relied on immunoSEQ multiplex PCR, and the TCRdb table lists in-frame clones only, not all of them. The sample holds roughly 710,000 clones, approximately 85% seen once. This sample also belongs to another study, concerning human thymus T cells.

Sequenced material: thymocytes. These receptors originate from a girl in the first two years of life with a congenital heart defect.

Written as DNA, the CDR3 is TGTGCCAGCAGCTTGGGCAGGGGGAGCAATGAGCAGTTCTTC. This sequence encodes CASSLGRGSNEQFF. The rearrangement uses TRBV11-1 and TRBJ2-1; 7 bases map to TRBD1. Germline V gene lookup returns CDR1 SGHAT and CDR2 FQDESV (reference sequence). The V gene end was trimmed by 3 bases and the J gene end by 6 bases; junction bases not matched to a gene: 5. This CDR3 is 14 amino acids long.

This clone came up once. This chain joins TRBV4-1 and TRBJ2-5, with 14 bases fitting TRBD2. Germline CDR1 MGHRA, CDR2 YSYEKL. Germline trimming cut 0 bases from V and 5 bases from J; bases unmatched to any gene: 8. This CDR3 is built from 18 residues. The CDR3 reads CASSQDPRLAGGPETQYF. The CDR3 DNA sequence: TGCGCCAGCAGCCAAGATCCCCGACTAGCGGGGGGGCCGGAGACCCAGTACTTC.

The chain combines TRBV4-3 with TRBJ1-2; D remains unclear. In germline, CDR1 is LGHNA, CDR2 YSLEER. This CDR3 is built from 15 residues. V dropped 0 bases and J dropped 5 bases, with 13 bases sitting between them. The CDR3 spells CASSQENRQVYGYTF. CDR3 in DNA: TGCGCCAGCAGCCAAGAAAACCGGCAGGTTTATGGCTACACCTTC.

As for this clone: Because the CDR3's place on the DNA is in doubt, the DNA is left out and the CDR3 is given as listed by TCRdb. The J gene is TRBJ1-2, the V gene TRBV19. Germline V CDR1 and CDR2: LNHDA, SQIVND (reference sequence). The CDR3 is made up of 15 amino acids, end residues included. CDR3 amino acids: CASSSSGREGYGYTF.

The chain combines TRBV25-1 with TRBJ1-1; D ambiguous. Germline CDR1 MGHDK, CDR2 SYGVNS. The CDR3 extends over 13 amino acids. V lost 4 bases and J 3 bases, leaving 9 bases between the germline ends. The chain's CDR3 is CASSAPRDTEAFF. The CDR3, as DNA: TGTGCCAGCAGTGCCCCCCGGGACACTGAAGCTTTCTTT.

This chain uses TRBV4-1 with TRBJ1-5, with a weak D call TRBD1 (5 bases). Per the germline V gene, CDR1 is MGHRA and CDR2 is YSYEKL. CDR3 length: 15 residues. V was cut by 4 bases and J by 0 bases, with 10 bases left in between. In DNA form, the CDR3 reads TGCGCCAGCAGCCCCGGGACTCGTAGCAATCAGCCCCAGCATTTT. Its protein is CASSPGTRSNQPQHF.

The chain employs TRBV25-1 and TRBJ1-1, with TRBD1 matching 8 bases. Unmatched junction bases numbered 15, after V lost 6 bases and J lost 0 bases. The length of the CDR3 is 18 residues. Per germline, CDR1 MGHDK and CDR2 SYGVNS. CDR3 nucleotide sequence: TGTGCCAGCAGCGGAGGGCCGGACAGGGCCGTACTGAACACTGAAGCTTTCTTT. Translated: CASSGGPDRAVLNTEAFF.

This rearrangement joins TRBV11-2 to TRBJ2-1, with a possible D match to TRBD2 (6 bases). This CDR3 spans 17 amino acids. V lost 4 bases, J lost 1 base, and 17 bases lay in between. Germline V gene lookup returns CDR1 SGHAT and CDR2 FQNNGV. The DNA for the CDR3 is TGTGCCAGCAGCTCCTTTTTGCCACTAGCATCCTACAATGAGCAGTTCTTC. Translating it yields CASSSFLPLASYNEQFF.